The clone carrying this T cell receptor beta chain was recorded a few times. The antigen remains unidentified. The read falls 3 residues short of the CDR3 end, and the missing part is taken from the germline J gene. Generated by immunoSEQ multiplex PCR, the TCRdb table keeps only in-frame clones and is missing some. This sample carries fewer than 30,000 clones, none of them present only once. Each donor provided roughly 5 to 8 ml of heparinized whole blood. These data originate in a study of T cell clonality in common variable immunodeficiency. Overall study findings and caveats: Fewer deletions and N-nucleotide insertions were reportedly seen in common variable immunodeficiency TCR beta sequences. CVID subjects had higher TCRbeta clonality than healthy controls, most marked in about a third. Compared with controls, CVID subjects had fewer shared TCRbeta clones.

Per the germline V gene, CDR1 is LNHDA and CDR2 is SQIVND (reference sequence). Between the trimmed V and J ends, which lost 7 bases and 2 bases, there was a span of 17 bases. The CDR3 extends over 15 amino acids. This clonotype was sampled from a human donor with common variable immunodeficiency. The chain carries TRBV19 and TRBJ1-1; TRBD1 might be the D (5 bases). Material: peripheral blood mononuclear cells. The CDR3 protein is CASIGKAGLNTEAFF. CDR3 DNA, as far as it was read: TGTGCCAGTATTGGTAAGGCAGGGCTAAACACTGAA.